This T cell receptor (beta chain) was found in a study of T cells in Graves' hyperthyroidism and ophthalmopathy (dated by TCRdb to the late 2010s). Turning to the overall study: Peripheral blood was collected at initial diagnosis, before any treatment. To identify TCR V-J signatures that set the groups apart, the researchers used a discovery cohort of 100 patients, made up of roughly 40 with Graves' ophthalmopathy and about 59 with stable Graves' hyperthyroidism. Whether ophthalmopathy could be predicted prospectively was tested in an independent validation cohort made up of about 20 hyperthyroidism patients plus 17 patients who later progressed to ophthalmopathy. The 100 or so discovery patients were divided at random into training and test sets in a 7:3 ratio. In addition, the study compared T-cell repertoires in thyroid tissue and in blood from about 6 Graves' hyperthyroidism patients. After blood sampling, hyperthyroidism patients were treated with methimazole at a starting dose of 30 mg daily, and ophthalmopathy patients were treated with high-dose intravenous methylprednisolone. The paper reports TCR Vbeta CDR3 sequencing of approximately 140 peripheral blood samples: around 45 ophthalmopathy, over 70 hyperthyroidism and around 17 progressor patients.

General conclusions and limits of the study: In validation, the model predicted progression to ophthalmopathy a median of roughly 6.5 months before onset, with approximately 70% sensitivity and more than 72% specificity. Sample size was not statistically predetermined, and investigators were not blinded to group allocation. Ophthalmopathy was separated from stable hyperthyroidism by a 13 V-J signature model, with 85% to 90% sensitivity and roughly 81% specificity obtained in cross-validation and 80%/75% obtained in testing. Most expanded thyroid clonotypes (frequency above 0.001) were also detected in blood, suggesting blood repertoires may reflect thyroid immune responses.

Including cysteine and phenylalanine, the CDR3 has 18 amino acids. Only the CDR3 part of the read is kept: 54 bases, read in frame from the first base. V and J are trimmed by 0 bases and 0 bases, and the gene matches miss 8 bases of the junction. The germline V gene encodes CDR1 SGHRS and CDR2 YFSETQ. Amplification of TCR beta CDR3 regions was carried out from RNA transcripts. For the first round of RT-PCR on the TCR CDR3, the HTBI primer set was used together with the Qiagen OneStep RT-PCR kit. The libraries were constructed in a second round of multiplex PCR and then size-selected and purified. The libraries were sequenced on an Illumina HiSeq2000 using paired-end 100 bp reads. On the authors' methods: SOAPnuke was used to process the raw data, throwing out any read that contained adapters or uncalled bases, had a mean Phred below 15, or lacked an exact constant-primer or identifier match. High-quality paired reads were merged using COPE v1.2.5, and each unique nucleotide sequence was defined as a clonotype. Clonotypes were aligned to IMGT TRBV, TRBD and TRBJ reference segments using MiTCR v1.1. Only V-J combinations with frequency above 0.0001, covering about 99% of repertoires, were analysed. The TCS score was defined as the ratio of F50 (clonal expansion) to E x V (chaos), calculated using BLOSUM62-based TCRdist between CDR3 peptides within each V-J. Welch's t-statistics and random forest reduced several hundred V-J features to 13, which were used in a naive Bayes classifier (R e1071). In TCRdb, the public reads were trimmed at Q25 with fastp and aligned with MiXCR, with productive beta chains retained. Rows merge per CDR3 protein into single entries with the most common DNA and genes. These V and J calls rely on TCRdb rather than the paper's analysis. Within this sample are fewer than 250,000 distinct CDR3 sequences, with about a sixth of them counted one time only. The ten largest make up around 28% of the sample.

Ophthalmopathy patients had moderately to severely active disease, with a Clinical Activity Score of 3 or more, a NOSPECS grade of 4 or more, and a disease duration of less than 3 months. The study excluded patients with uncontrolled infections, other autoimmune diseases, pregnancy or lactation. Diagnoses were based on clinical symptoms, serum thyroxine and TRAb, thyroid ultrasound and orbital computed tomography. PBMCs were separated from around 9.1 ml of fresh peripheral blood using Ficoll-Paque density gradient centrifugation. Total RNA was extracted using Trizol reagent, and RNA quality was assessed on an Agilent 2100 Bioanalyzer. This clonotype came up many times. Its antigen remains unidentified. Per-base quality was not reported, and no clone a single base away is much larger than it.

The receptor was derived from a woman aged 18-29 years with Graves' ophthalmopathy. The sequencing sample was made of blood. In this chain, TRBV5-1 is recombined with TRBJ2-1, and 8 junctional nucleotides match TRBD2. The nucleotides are TGCGCCAGCAGCTTGGAGGGAAGCCGGGGGGGCTCCTACAATGAGCAGTTCTTC. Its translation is CASSLEGSRGGSYNEQFF.